The source of this T cell receptor beta chain is a study of cytomegalovirus exposure and HLA in healthy donors. The PCR was carried out with 60 Vbeta primers and 13 Jbeta primers. Assay used: immunoSEQ multiplex PCR; TCRdb lists only in-frame clones, some missing. The data contain some 130,000 clones, almost 80% of them singletons. Healthy bone marrow donors made up the donors. Trimming removed 2 bases from V and 8 bases from J, with 18 bases in between. Germline V gene data show CDR1 as LGHNA and CDR2 as YSLEER. The CDR3 has 15 amino acids. The genes are TRBV4-3 and TRBJ1-2; D possibly corresponds to TRBD1 (6 bases). Input material: PBMCs. The TCR sequence derives from a female donor in good health and CMV-seronegative. The CDR3 nucleotides read TGCGCCAGCAGCCAAATGACAGGCCTCGGCGGAGGCTACACCTTC. It translates to CASSQMTGLGGGYTF.